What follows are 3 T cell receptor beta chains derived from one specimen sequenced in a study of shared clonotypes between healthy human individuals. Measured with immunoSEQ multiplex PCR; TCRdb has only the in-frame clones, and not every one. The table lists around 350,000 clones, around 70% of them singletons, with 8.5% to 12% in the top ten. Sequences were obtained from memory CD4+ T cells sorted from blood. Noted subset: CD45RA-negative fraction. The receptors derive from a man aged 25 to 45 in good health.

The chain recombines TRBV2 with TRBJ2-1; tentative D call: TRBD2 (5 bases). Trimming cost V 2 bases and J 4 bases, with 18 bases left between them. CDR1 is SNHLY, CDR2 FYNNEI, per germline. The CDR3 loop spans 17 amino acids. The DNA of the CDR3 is TGTGCCAGCAGTGAACGAGTATTCGGGGTAGCGTACAATGAGCAGTTCTTC. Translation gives CASSERVFGVAYNEQFF.

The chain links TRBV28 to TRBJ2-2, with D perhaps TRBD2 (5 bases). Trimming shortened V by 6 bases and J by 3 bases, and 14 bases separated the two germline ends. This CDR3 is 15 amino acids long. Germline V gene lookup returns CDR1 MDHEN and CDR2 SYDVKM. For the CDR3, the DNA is TGTGCCAGCAGGAGCGGCGGCCTAGACACCGGGGAGCTGTTTTTT. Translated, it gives CASRSGGLDTGELFF.

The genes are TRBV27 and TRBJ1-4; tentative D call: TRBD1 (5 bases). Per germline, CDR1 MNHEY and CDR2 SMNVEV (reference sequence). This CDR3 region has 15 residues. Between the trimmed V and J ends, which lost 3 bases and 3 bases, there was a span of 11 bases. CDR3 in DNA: TGTGCCAGCAGTTTGCGGCAAGGGGCTAATGAAAAACTGTTTTTT. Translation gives CASSLRQGANEKLFF.